A selection of T cell receptor beta chains follows, all from one sample in a study of T-cell memory formation after mild COVID-19. TCRdb independently ran MiXCR on the 5' RACE reads; one entry per CDR3 protein. The sample yields a few hundred thousand distinct CDR3 sequences, under 25% seen once. The material sequenced was PBMCs or a T cell subset sorted from them (not recorded which). These receptors all stem from a man between 18 and 29 years old who had mild COVID-19 (a few samples of this study predate the infection). Cell type and time point are not known. Both conserved end residues are part of each CDR3. Expanded clones are given a class, and other clones once, few, many or no size at all.

V gene	J gene	clone size	CDR3 protein
TRBV4-2	TRBJ2-3	few	CASSQEQVYTQYF
TRBV7-6	TRBJ2-1	NA	CASSLPGGRAREQFF
TRBV5-1	TRBJ2-3	NA	CASSQGRAVGTDTQYF
TRBV12-3/TRBV12-4	TRBJ2-5	few	CASSLGDETQYF
TRBV6-4	TRBJ2-1	few	CASSEASSGAFDEQFF
TRBV20-1	TRBJ2-7	few	CSAAGGADHEQYF
TRBV28	TRBJ2-7	few	CASRGRANSYEQYF
TRBV6-5	TRBJ2-3	few	CASREGGVDTQYF
TRBV20-1	TRBJ2-3	NA	CSARITDTQYF
TRBV4-1	TRBJ1-6	few	CASSQDDRTYNSPLHF
TRBV5-1	TRBJ2-5	few	CASSTGLTSGQETQYF
TRBV7-2	TRBJ1-1	many	CASSPRFLNTEAFF
TRBV4-1	TRBJ1-5	few	CASSHRAAYNQPQHF
TRBV12-3/TRBV12-4	TRBJ1-4	few	CASSSGTRNEKLFF
TRBV18	TRBJ1-4	NA	CASSPAATNEKLFF
TRBV15	TRBJ2-3	NA	CATSSRADTQYF
TRBV4-1	TRBJ1-5	NA	CASSQDVGPTGTGNQPQHF
TRBV5-1	TRBJ2-3	NA	CASAPSGLAGKDTQYF
TRBV24-1	TRBJ2-1	NA	CATSGGAPTNEQFF
TRBV7-2	TRBJ2-3	NA	CASSLDDYRGEYF
TRBV30	TRBJ2-3	NA	CAWSVTSAHTDTQYF
TRBV18	TRBJ1-1	NA	CASSPQRDRVEAFF
TRBV7-8	TRBJ1-5	NA	CASSLMWGANQPQHF
TRBV5-1	TRBJ1-1	many	CASSLITENTEAFF
TRBV5-1	TRBJ2-5	many	CASSLGPGQETQYF
TRBV12-3/TRBV12-4	TRBJ2-3	few	CASTLGGGWADTQYF
TRBV27	TRBJ2-5	NA	CASRKGHGETQYF
TRBV29-1	TRBJ2-6	NA	CSVQGTGANVLTF
TRBV7-2	TRBJ2-3	NA	CASSFGQVPRDTQYF
TRBV30	TRBJ1-2	few	CAWSVQGYRYTF
TRBV2	TRBJ2-1	many	CASSEAGLVHEQFF
TRBV4-3	TRBJ2-2	NA	CASSSAGQTGGELFF
TRBV7-3	TRBJ2-1	few	CASSLNGGNEQFF
TRBV12-3/TRBV12-4	TRBJ2-3	NA	CASSFGGGRGGTQYF
TRBV5-1	TRBJ2-3	few	CASSLPRSSTDTQYF
TRBV7-2	TRBJ1-1	few	CASSFPGGGSEAFF
TRBV29-1	TRBJ2-3	few	CSVDSTDTQYF
TRBV5-1	TRBJ1-1	NA	CASSLTGGGSEAFF
TRBV29-1	TRBJ2-3	NA	CSGQRTSTDTQYF
TRBV7-2	TRBJ2-5	few	CASSYSGGNGGQETQYF
TRBV5-8	TRBJ2-3	NA	CASSLGGDFSTDTQYF
TRBV12-3/TRBV12-4	TRBJ2-1	NA	CASSLASGWHNEQFF
TRBV9	TRBJ2-5	once	CASSTELRETQYF
TRBV12-5	TRBJ2-1	once	CASGPPNEGQFF
TRBV5-1	TRBJ1-2	few	CASSLRSGGMNGYTF
TRBV7-2	TRBJ1-1	few	CASSFWNTEAFF
TRBV24-1	TRBJ2-3	NA	CATGGGGEDTQYF
TRBV29-1	TRBJ1-1	NA	CSVEEGNTEAFF
TRBV20-1	TRBJ2-7	few	CSARGGAEQYF
TRBV7-3	TRBJ2-2	NA	CASSLLSGDTGELFF
TRBV4-2	TRBJ2-7	NA	CASSQDVAAAGEQYF
TRBV20-1	TRBJ2-4	few	CSARGGAGAKNIQYF
TRBV11-3	TRBJ2-1	NA	CASSLDPGINEQFF
TRBV7-2	TRBJ1-1	few	CASSLWLTEAFF
TRBV5-6	TRBJ2-1	NA	CASSWRRWGLAGGGSEQFF